The entry that follows covers one T cell receptor (beta chain) sequence. Its antigen is undetermined. The data were obtained in a study of T cell repertoires in cytomegalovirus infection. TCRdb ran MiXCR on the reads and lists one entry per CDR3 protein. The sample shows hundreds of thousands of distinct CDR3 sequences, roughly 42% of them seen only once. The CDR3 has 12 residues. Trimming cost V 1 base and J 11 bases, with 9 bases left between them. Study results and caveats: Within the response measured ex vivo, HLA-C-restricted CMV-specific TCR beta clonotypes were dominant.

The sequence was collected from a human donor in good health (CMV status not recorded). Some clones in this sample may be carry-over from other donors' samples. Here the sequenced sample was cultured PBMCs, taken from culture after CMV antigen stimulation. The chain recombines TRBV12-3 or TRBV12-4 with TRBJ1-5; D ambiguous. CDR3 coding DNA: TGTGCCAGCAGTTTAGGGTGGGCGGCCCAGCATTTT. Encoded protein: CASSLGWAAQHF.